This T cell receptor beta chain was observed in a study of blood T cell repertoires in COVID-19. About the research overall: COVID-19 samples from acute and convalescent phases originated in the United States, Italy and Spain. T cells, B-cell-depleted T cells, or PBMCs provided the cDNA or gDNA that served as material.

How the authors handled the data: From reference gene primer amplification, estimates of nucleated cell counts were derived. Some clones are missing from TCRdb's copy, which holds only in-frame ones; the method was immunoSEQ multiplex PCR. V and J calls and clone size come straight from that table; D and trimming were deduced from the DNA. In the table there are over 200,000 clones, around 86% of which are singletons. Unmatched junction bases numbered 0, after V lost 3 bases and J lost 4 bases. This CDR3 has 14 amino acids. Germline lookup yields CDR1 KGHSH and CDR2 LQKENI. The sequencing input was peripheral blood. This rearrangement joins TRBV18 to TRBJ2-3; 11 bases map to TRBD1. This sequence originates from a human donor in a cohort sampled during active COVID-19. The chain's CDR3 is CASSPGQGADTQYF. The CDR3 DNA reads TGTGCCAGCTCACCGGGACAGGGGGCAGATACGCAGTATTTT.